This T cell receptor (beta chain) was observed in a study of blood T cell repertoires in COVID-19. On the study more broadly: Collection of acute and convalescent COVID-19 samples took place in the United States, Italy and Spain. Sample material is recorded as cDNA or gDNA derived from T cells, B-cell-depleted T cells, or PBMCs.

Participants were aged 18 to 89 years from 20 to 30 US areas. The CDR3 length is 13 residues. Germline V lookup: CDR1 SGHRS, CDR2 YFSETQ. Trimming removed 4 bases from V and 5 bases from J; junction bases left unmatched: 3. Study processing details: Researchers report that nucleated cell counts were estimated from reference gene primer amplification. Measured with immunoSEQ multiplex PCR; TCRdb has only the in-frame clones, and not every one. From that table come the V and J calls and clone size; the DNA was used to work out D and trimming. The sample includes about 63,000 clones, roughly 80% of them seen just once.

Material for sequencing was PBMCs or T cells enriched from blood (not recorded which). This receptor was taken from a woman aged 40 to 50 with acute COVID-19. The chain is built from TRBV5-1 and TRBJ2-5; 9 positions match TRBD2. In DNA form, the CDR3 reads TGCGCCAGCAGCCGAGGACTAGCGGAGACCCAGTACTTC. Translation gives CASSRGLAETQYF.